The rows below give T cell receptor beta chains drawn from one sample of a study of chemoradiotherapy in HPV16-positive cancers. Assay: immunoSEQ multiplex PCR; the TCRdb copy retains only in-frame clones and omits some. The data contain tens of thousands of clones, about 80% of them seen just once; the ten biggest clones take up 3.5% to 4%. This sample comprised blood, obtained from a patient who underwent chemoradiotherapy. These receptors all stem from a human donor with HPV-associated anogenital cancer. The CDR3 runs from the conserved cysteine through the conserved F or W. The D gene is left open where the match is weak. Size is omitted from some rows. Given values are once, few, many or a class for expanded clones.

v_call	j_call	d_call	cdr3_length	clone_size	cdr3_nt	cdr3_aa
TRBV6-1	TRBJ1-6	.	17	once	TGTGCCAGCAGTGAAGGTTTTGGTTCACTCCCAGATTCACCCCTCCACTTT	CASSEGFGSLPDSPLHF
TRBV27	TRBJ1-2	.	13	.	TGTGCCAGCAGTTTTTCGGTCCGCGGGGGCTACACCTTC	CASSFSVRGGYTF
TRBV5-1	TRBJ1-6	.	17	.	TGCGCCAGCTCCCCCTCCGAGGGCAGTATCTATAATTCACCCCTCCACTTT	CASSPSEGSIYNSPLHF
TRBV7-3	TRBJ1-2	.	17	few	TGTGCCAGCAGCTTAACGGGCGGGTCTGGGGGGAACTATGGCTACACCTTC	CASSLTGGSGGNYGYTF
TRBV15	TRBJ1-2	.	14	.	TGTGCCACCAGCATTGACGGGTGGGGCTATGGCTACACCTTC	CATSIDGWGYGYTF
TRBV29-1	TRBJ1-2	.	11	.	TGCAGCGTGCTGGGGGTGGATAACTACACCTTC	CSVLGVDNYTF
TRBV27	TRBJ1-2	TRBD1	19	.	TGTGCCAGCAGTTTATCGTTGAAGGTAAGGGACAGGGCGTCCTATGGCTACACCTTC	CASSLSLKVRDRASYGYTF
TRBV14	TRBJ1-1	.	15	.	TGTGCCAGCAGCCTACCAGGGGCAAATCCGACTGAAGCTTTCTTT	CASSLPGANPTEAFF
TRBV2	TRBJ1-1	.	14	.	TGTGCCAGCAAATACAGGGATCGAAACACTGAAGCTTTCTTT	CASKYRDRNTEAFF
TRBV5-1	TRBJ1-3	TRBD1	17	.	TGCGCCAGCAGTTTGTCGGGACAGCCCAACTCTGGAAACACCATATATTTT	CASSLSGQPNSGNTIYF
TRBV7-2	TRBJ2-1	TRBD1	15	.	TGTGCCAGCAGCTTAGAGGGACAGGGCTTCAATGAGCAGTTCTTC	CASSLEGQGFNEQFF
TRBV7-2	TRBJ1-1	.	15	.	TGTGCCAGCAGCTTAGATGGGGTTAGTAACACTGAAGCTTTCTTT	CASSLDGVSNTEAFF
TRBV14	TRBJ2-7	.	13	.	TGTGCCAGCAGCCAAAGCGTGTTTAACGAGCAGTACTTC	CASSQSVFNEQYF
TRBV7-3	TRBJ1-2	.	15	.	TGTGCCAGCAGAAAACATCCGGGGAGTGAATATGGCTACACCTTC	CASRKHPGSEYGYTF
TRBV6-1	TRBJ1-2	.	17	.	TGTGCCAGCAGTGAAAATGGGAGGGGGTTTTCTAACTATGGCTACACCTTC	CASSENGRGFSNYGYTF
TRBV10-3	TRBJ2-3	.	13	.	TGTGCCATCAGTGAGTCGAGCACAGATACGCAGTATTTT	CAISESSTDTQYF
TRBV10-3	TRBJ1-3	TRBD1	14	.	TGTGCCATCAGCACAGGGGGCTCTGGAAACACCATATATTTT	CAISTGGSGNTIYF
TRBV9	TRBJ1-1	.	13	.	TGTGCCAGCACCTTAGGTCCTAACACTGAAGCTTTCTTT	CASTLGPNTEAFF
TRBV6-1	TRBJ1-1	.	15	.	TGTGCCAGCAGTCCAATCGGGACACTTAACACTGAAGCTTTCTTT	CASSPIGTLNTEAFF
TRBV2	TRBJ1-1	TRBD1	14	.	TGTGCCAGCAGAACAGGGGGCTGGAACACTGAAGCTTTCTTT	CASRTGGWNTEAFF